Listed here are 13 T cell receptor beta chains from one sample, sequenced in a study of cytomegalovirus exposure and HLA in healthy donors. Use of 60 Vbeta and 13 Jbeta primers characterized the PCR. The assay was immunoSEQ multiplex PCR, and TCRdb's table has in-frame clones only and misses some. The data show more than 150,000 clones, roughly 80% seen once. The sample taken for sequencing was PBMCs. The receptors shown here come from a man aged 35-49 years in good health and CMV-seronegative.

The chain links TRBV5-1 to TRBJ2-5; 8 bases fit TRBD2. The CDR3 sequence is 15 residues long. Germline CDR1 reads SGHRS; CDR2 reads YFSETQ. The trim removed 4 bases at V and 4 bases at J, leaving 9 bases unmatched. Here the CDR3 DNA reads TGCGCCAGCAGCGAGGACGTCGCGGGAGGAGAGACCCAGTACTTC. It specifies CASSEDVAGGETQYF.

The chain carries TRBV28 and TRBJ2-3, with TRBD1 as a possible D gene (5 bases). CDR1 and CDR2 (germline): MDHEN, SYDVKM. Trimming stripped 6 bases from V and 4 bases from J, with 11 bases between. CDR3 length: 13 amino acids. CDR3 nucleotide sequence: TGTGCCAGCAGCACAGGCCTCGCAGATACGCAGTATTTT. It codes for CASSTGLADTQYF.

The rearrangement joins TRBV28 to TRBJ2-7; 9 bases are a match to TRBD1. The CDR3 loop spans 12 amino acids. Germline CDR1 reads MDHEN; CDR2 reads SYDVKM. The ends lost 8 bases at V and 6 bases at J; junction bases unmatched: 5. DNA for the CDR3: TGTGCCAGCTTAGGACAGGGGTTCGAGCAGTACTTC. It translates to CASLGQGFEQYF.

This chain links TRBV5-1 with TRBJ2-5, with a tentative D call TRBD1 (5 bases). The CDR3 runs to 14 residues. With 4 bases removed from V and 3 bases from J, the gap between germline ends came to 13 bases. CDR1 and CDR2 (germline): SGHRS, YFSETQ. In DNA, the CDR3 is TGCGCCAGCAGCCTCCCCGGACAAGAAGAGACCCAGTACTTC. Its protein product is CASSLPGQEETQYF.

The CDR3 region is CASSLGARTEGSPLHF. CDR3 sequence (DNA): TGTGCCAGCAGCTTGGGGGCCCGAACTGAGGGTTCACCCCTCCACTTT. This chain joins TRBV5-5 and TRBJ1-6; D is uncertain. CDR1 and CDR2 from the germline V gene are SGHKS and YYEKEE (reference sequence). The CDR3 contains 16 residues. V lost 0 bases, J lost 9 bases, and 16 bases lay in between.

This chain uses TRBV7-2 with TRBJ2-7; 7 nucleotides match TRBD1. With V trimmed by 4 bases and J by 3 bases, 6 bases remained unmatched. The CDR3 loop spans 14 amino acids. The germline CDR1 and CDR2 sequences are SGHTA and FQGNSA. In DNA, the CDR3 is TGTGCCAGCAGCTCCCAGACAGGGTACTACGAGCAGTACTTC. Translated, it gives CASSSQTGYYEQYF. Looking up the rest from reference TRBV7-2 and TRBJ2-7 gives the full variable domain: GAGVSQSPSNKVTEKGKDVELRCDPISGHTALYWYRQSLGQGLEFLIYFQGNSAPDKSGLPSDRFSAERTGGSVSTLTIQRTQQEDSAVYLCASSSQTGYYEQYFGPGTRLTVT.

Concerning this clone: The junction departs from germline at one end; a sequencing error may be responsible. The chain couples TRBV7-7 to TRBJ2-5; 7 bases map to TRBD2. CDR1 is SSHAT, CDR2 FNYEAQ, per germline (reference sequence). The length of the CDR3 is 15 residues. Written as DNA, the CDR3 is TGTGCTAGCAGCTTAGACAGCGGGGTGGGCGAGACCCAGTACTTC. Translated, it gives CASSLDSGVGETQYF.

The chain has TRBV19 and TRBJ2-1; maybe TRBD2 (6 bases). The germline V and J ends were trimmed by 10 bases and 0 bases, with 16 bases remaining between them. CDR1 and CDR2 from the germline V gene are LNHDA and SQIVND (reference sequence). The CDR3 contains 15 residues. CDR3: CATLNRESSYNEQFF. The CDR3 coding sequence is TGTGCCACCTTAAACCGGGAGAGCTCCTACAATGAGCAGTTCTTC.

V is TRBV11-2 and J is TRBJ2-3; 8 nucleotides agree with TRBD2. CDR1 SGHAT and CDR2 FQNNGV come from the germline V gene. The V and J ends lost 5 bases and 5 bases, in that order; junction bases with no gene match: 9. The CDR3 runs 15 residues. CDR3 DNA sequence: TGTGCCAGCAGCCGGACGGGGGGGCGAATAGATACGCAGTATTTT. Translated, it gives CASSRTGGRIDTQYF.

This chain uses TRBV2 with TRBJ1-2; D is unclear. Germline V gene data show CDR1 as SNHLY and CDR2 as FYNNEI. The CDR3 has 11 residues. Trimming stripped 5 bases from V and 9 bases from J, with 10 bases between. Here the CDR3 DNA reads TGTGCCAGCAGTCGTTCCGGGAGCTACACCTTC. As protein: CASSRSGSYTF.

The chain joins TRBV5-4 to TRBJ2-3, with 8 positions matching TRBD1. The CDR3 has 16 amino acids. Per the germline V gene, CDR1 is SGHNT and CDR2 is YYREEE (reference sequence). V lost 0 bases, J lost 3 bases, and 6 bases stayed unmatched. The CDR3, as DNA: TGTGCCAGCAGCTTGGCCAACCAGGGGGCGACAGATACGCAGTATTTT. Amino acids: CASSLANQGATDTQYF.

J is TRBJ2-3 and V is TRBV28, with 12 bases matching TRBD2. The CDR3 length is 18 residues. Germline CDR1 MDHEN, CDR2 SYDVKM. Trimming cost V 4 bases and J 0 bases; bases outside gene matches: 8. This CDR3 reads CASSYGLAGKSSTDTQYF. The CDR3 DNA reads TGTGCCAGCAGTTATGGACTAGCGGGGAAATCTAGCACAGATACGCAGTATTTT.

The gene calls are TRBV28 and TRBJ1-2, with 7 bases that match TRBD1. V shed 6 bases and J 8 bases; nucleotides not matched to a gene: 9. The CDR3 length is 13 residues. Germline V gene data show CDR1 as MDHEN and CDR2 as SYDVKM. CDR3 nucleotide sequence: TGTGCCAGCAGGGCGACAGGGACTGGGGGCTACACCTTC. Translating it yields CASRATGTGGYTF.